The 6 T cell receptor beta chains in this list originate from one sample, sequenced in a study of OX40 agonist ivuxolimab in advanced cancers. Libraries were prepared by immunoSEQ multiplex PCR; TCRdb keeps only in-frame clonotypes and omits some of them. The data show around 49,000 clones, just under 90% seen once. This material consisted of CD4+ or CD8+ T cells sorted from blood, taken in a trial of the OX40 agonist ivuxolimab. Receptors originate from an adult with an advanced solid tumor such as melanoma, head and neck, liver or kidney cancer.

This clone was recorded only once. J is TRBJ2-1 and V is TRBV4-3; TRBD2 might be the D (5 bases). Germline V lookup: CDR1 LGHNA, CDR2 YSLEER. V lost 0 bases, J lost 4 bases, and 19 bases lay in between. There are 18 residues in the CDR3. CDR3 bases: TGCGCCAGCAGCCAAGATGTAGGAAGGGAGTTGGGTTACAATGAGCAGTTCTTC. This translates into CASSQDVGRELGYNEQFF.

J is TRBJ1-1 and V is TRBV7-9; D is perhaps TRBD1 (6 bases). V gave up 5 bases and J gave up 1 base, with 17 bases separating them. There are 16 residues in the CDR3. Germline CDR1 and CDR2: SEHNR and FQNEAQ (reference sequence). For the CDR3, the DNA is TGTGCCAGCAGCCCAGATTGGAGGGGGGGGAACACTGAAGCTTTCTTT. Amino acid sequence: CASSPDWRGGNTEAFF.

The gene calls are TRBV27 and TRBJ2-1; perhaps D is TRBD1 or TRBD2 (5 bases each). Looked up from germline, CDR1 is MNHEY and CDR2 is SMNVEV (reference sequence). The V end lost 7 bases, the J end lost 10 bases, and 14 bases lay between the germline ends. The CDR3 has 12 residues. CDR3: CASTSEGTEQFF. In DNA, the CDR3 is TGTGCCAGCACCTCTGAGGGGACCGAGCAGTTCTTC.

This sequence joins TRBV10-3 and TRBJ1-1; 7 positions agree with TRBD1. The CDR3 runs to 13 residues. The V segment lost 8 bases and the J segment 7 bases; nucleotides outside the gene matches: 10. Germline loops: CDR1 ENHRY, CDR2 SYGVKD. The CDR3 is CAIRQGFVDEAFF. CDR3 coding DNA: TGTGCCATCCGACAGGGTTTCGTAGATGAAGCTTTCTTT.

The genes are TRBV6-5 and TRBJ2-1; TRBD1 agrees at 7 bases. The junction had 11 bases not matched to a gene; V was cut back by 4 bases and J by 8 bases. CDR3 length: 15 residues. From germline, CDR1 is MNHEY and CDR2 SVGAGI. As DNA, the CDR3 is TGTGCCAGCAGTTTCACAGGGGTGCTGCGGGATGAGCAGTTCTTC. Amino acid sequence: CASSFTGVLRDEQFF.

This chain uses TRBV27 with TRBJ1-1; tentatively, D is TRBD1 (5 bases). The length of the CDR3 is 15 residues. CDR1 is MNHEY and CDR2 is SMNVEV in the germline V gene (reference sequence). Trimming removed 4 bases from V and 12 bases from J, with 24 bases in between. CDR3 sequence reads: CASSWTFKPGYETFF. CDR3 sequence (DNA): TGTGCCAGCAGTTGGACTTTTAAACCAGGGTACGAAACTTTCTTT.